Here is one TCR beta chain with its context. The record originates from a study of long-term antiretroviral therapy in people with HIV. The libraries were made with immunoSEQ v3.0 at survey level. Repertoires were generated with immunoSEQ multiplex PCR, while TCRdb's copy carries only in-frame clones and drops some. The sample yields approximately 35,000 clones, over 65% seen once. The CDR3 length is 14 residues. Germline V lookup: CDR1 SNHLY, CDR2 FYNNEI. V shed 7 bases and J 2 bases; nucleotides not matched to a gene: 5. The chain couples TRBV2 to TRBJ1-5; 7 nucleotides align to TRBD1. The clonotype originates from a woman in her forties or fifties with HIV. The input for sequencing was unsorted PBMCs, taken 2 years after starting antiretroviral therapy. CDR3 coding DNA: TGTGCCAGCACCGGGACAGATGGCAATCAGCCCCAGCATTTT. It encodes CASTGTDGNQPQHF. Full variable domain (outside the CDR3, taken from reference TRBV2 and TRBJ1-5): EPEVTQTPSHQVTQMGQEVILRCVPISNHLYFYWYRQILGQKVEFLVSFYNNEISEKSEIFDDQFSVERPDGSNFTLKIRSTKLEDSAMYFCASTGTDGNQPQHFGDGTRLSIL.